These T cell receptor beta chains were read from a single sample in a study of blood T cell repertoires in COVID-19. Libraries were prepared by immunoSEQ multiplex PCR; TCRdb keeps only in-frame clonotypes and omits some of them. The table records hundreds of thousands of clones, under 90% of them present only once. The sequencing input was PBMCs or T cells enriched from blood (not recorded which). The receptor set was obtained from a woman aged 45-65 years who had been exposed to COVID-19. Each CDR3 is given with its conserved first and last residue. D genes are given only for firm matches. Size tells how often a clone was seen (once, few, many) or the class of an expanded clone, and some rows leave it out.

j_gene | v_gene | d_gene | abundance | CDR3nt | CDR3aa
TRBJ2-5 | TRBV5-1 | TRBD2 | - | TGCGCCAGCAGCTTGGGGGACCTGCCCGGGGGGCAAGAGACCCAGTACTTC | CASSLGDLPGGQETQYF
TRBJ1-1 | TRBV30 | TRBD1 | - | TGTGCCTGGAGTGTAGGGCAGGGGGCATGGGAGAACACTGAAGCTTTCTTT | CAWSVGQGAWENTEAFF
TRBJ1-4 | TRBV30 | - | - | TGTGCCTGGAGTGTTCGCCAGGAAAAACTGTTTTTT | CAWSVRQEKLFF
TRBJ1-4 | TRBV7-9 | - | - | TGTGCCAGCAGCTTGGGCGGGGGGCGGATTAATGAAAAACTGTTTTTT | CASSLGGGRINEKLFF
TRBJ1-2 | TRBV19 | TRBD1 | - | TGTGCCAGTAGTGCCCGACAGGGCAGGTATGGCTACACCTTC | CASSARQGRYGYTF
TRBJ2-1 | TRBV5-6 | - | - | TGTGCCTCCTCCGGGGAGGCGGGGTTTTACAATGAGCAGTTCTTC | CASSGEAGFYNEQFF
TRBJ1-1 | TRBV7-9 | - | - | TGTGCCAGCAGCGCCCCGGGTAACGGATTCCACACTGAAGCTTTCTTT | CASSAPGNGFHTEAFF
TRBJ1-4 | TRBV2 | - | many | TGTGCCAGCAGCCCTTCCGGAGCGAGGAATGAAAAACTGTTTTTT | CASSPSGARNEKLFF
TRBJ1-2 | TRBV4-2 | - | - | TGTGCCAGCAGCCAAGAAGGGAGGACTCTTAACTATGGCTACACCTTC | CASSQEGRTLNYGYTF
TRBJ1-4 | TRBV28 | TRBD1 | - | TGTGCCAGCGGGAAACAGGGGGTGCCTAATGAAAAACTGTTTTTT | CASGKQGVPNEKLFF
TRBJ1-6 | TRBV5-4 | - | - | TGTGCCAGCAGCTTGGACAGCTCCTATAATTCACCCCTCCACTTT | CASSLDSSYNSPLHF
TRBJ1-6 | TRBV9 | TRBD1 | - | TGTGCCAGCAGCCCGGGACAGCCTAATTCACCCCTCCACTTT | CASSPGQPNSPLHF
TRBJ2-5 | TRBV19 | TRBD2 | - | TGTGCCAGTAGTATCCGTGGGGTAGCGGGGCTGCTCCAAGAGACCCAGTACTTC | CASSIRGVAGLLQETQYF
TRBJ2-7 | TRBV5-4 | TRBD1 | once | TGTGCCAGCAGCTCGGGGACAGGCGCTCACGAGCAGTACTTC | CASSSGTGAHEQYF
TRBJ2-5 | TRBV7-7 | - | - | TGTGCCAGCAGCTACTCAGGGGAAGAGACCCAGTACTTC | CASSYSGEETQYF
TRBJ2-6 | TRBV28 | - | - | TGTGCCAGCAGTCGGGACAATCCTCCTGGGGCCAACGTCCTGACTTTC | CASSRDNPPGANVLTF
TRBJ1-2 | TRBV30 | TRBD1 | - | TGTGCCTGGGCAGGGGGTCATAACTATGGCTACACCTTC | CAWAGGHNYGYTF
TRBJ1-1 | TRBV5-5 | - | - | TGTGCCAGCAGCCTCGCTGGGGGCAAAAACACTGAAGCTTTCTTT | CASSLAGGKNTEAFF
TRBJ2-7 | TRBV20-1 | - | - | TGCAGTGCTAGTCCTGGTTCCTCCTATTATGGCGAGCAGTACTTC | CSASPGSSYYGEQYF
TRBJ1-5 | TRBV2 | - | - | TGTGCCAGCAGTGCAGAAAGGGGGCAGCCCCAGCATTTT | CASSAERGQPQHF
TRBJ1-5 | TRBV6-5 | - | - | TGTGCCAGCGCCGCGTCGATCGGGAATCAGCCCCAGCATTTT | CASAASIGNQPQHF